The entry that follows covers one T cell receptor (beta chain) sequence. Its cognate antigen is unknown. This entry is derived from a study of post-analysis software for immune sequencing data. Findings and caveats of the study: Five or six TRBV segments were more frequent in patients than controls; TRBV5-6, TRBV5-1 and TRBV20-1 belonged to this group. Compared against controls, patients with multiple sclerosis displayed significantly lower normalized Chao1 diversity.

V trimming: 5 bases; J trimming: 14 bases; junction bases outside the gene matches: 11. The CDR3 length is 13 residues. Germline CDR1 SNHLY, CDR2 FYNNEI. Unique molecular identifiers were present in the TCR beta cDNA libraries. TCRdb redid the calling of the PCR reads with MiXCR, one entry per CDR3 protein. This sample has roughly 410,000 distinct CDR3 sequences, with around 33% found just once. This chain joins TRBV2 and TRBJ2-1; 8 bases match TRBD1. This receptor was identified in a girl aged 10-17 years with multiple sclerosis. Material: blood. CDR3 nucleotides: TGTGCCAGCAGTTCCGAAATTGGACAGGGCGAGTTCTTC. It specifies CASSSEIGQGEFF. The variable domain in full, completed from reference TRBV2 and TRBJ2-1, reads EPEVTQTPSHQVTQMGQEVILRCVPISNHLYFYWYRQILGQKVEFLVSFYNNEISEKSEIFDDQFSVERPDGSNFTLKIRSTKLEDSAMYFCASSSEIGQGEFFGPGTRLTVL.